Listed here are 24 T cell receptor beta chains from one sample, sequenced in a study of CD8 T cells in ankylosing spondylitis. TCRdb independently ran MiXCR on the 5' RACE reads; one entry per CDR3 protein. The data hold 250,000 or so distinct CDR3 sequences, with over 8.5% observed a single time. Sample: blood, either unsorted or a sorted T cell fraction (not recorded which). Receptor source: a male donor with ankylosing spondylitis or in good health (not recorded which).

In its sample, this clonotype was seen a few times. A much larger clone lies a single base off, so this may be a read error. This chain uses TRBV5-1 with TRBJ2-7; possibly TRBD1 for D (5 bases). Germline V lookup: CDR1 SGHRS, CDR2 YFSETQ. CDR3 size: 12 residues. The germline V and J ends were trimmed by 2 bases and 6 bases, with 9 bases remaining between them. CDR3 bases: TGCGCCAGCAGCTTCCAGGGTGGCGAGCAGTACTTC. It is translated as CASSFQGGEQYF.

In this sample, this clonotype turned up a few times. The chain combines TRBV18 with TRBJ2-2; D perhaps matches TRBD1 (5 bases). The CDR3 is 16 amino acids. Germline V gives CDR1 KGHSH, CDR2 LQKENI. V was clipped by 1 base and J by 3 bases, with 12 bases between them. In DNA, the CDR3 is TGTGCCAGCTCACCACGGGTCAGGGATGACACCGGGGAGCTGTTTTTT. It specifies CASSPRVRDDTGELFF.

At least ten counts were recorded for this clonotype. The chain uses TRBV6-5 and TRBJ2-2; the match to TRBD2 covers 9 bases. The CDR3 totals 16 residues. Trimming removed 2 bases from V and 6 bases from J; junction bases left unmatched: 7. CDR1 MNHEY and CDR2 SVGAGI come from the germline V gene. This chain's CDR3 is CASSYAGTSIPGELFF. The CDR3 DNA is TGTGCCAGCAGTTACGCCGGGACTAGCATTCCCGGGGAGCTGTTTTTT.

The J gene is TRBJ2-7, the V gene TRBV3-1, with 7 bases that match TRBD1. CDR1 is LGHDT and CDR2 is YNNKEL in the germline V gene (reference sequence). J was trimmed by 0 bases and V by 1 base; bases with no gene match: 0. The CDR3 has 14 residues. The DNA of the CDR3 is TGTGCCAGCAGCCAAGGGGACAGCTCCTACGAGCAGTACTTC. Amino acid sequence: CASSQGDSSYEQYF.

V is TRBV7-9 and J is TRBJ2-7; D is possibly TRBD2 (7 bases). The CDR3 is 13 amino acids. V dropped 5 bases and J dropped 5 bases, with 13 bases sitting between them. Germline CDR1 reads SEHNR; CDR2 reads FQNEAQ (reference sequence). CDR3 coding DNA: TGTGCCAGCAGCGGGGGGGCGCTGAACGAGCAGTACTTC. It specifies CASSGGALNEQYF.

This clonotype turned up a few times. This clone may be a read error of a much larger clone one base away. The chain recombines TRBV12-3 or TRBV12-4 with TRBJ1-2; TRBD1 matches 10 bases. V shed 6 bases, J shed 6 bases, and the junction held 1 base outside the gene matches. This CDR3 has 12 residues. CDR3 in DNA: TGTGCCAGCAGCGGGACAGGGGATGGCTACACCTTC. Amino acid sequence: CASSGTGDGYTF.

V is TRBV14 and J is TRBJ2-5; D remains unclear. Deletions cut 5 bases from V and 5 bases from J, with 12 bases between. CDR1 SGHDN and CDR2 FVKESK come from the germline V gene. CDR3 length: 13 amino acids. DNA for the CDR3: TGTGCCAGCAGCTTCAGCCTCATCGAGACCCAGTACTTC. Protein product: CASSFSLIETQYF.

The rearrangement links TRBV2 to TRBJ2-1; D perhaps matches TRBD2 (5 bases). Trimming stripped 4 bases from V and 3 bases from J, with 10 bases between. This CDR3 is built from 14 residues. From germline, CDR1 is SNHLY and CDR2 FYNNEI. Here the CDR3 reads CASSAQRLYNEQFF. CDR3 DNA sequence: TGTGCCAGCAGTGCCCAGCGGCTCTACAATGAGCAGTTCTTC. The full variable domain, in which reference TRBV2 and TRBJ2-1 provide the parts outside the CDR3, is EPEVTQTPSHQVTQMGQEVILRCVPISNHLYFYWYRQILGQKVEFLVSFYNNEISEKSEIFDDQFSVERPDGSNFTLKIRSTKLEDSAMYFCASSAQRLYNEQFFGPGTRLTVL.

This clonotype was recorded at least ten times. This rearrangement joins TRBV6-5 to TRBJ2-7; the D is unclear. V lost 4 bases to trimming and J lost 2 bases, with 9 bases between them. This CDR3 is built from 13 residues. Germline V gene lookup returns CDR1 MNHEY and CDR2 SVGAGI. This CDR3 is CASSSTSTYEQYF. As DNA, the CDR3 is TGTGCCAGCAGTTCCACGTCTACCTACGAGCAGTACTTC.

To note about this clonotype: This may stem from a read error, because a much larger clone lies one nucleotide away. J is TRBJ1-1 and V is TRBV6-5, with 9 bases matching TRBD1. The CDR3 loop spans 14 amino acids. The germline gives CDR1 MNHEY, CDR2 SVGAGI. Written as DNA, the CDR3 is TGTGCCAACAGTTGGGACAGGGAGAACACTCGAGCTTTCTTT. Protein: CANSWDRENTRAFF.

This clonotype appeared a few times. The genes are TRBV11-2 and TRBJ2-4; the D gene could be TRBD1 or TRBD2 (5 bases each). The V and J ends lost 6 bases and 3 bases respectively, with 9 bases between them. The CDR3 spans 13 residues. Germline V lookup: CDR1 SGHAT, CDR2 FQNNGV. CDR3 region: CASRGVGKNIQYF. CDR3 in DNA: TGTGCCAGCAGGGGGGTGGGCAAAAACATTCAGTACTTC.

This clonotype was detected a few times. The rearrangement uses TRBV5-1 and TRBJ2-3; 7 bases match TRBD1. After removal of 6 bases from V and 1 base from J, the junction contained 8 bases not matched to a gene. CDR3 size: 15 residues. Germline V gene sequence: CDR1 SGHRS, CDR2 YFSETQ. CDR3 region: CASTRDSDGTDTQYF. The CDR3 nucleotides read TGCGCCAGCACAAGGGACAGTGACGGCACAGATACGCAGTATTTT.

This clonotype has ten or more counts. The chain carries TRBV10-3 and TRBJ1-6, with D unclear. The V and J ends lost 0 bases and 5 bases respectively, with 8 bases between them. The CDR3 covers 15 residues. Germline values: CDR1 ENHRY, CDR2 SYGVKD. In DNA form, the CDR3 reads TGTGCCATCAGTGAGTCTCAGAGGAATAATTCACCCCTCCACTTT. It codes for CAISESQRNNSPLHF.

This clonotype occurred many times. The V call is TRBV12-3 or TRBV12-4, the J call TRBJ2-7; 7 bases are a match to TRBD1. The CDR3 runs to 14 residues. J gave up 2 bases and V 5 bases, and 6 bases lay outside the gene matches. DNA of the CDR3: TGTGCCAGCAGTCAGACAGGGTGGACCTACGAGCAGTACTTC. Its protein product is CASSQTGWTYEQYF.

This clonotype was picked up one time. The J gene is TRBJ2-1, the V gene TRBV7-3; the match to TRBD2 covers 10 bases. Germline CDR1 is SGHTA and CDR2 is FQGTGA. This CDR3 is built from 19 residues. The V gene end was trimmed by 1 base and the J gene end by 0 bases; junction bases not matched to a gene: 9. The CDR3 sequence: CASSLKPSGGISSYNEQFF. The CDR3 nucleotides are TGTGCCAGCAGCTTAAAGCCTAGCGGGGGCATTAGCTCCTACAATGAGCAGTTCTTC.

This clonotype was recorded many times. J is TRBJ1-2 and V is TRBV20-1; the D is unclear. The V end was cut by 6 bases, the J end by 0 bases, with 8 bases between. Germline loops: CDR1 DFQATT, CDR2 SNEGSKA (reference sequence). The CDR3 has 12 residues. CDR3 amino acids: CSAPLANYGYTF. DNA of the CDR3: TGCAGTGCCCCATTAGCTAACTATGGCTACACCTTC.

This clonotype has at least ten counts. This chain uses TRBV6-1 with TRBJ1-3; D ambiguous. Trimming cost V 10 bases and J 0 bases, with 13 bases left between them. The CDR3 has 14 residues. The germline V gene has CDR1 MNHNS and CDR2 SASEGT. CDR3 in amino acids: CATLGTNSGNTIYF. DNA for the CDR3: TGTGCCACCCTCGGCACCAACTCTGGAAACACCATATATTTT.

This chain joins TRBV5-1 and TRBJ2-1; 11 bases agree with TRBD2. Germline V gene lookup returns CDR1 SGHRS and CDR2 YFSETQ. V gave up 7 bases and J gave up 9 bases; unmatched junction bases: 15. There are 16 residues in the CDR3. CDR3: CASWGDSGRGVIEQFF. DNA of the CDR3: TGCGCCAGCTGGGGAGATAGCGGGAGGGGCGTAATTGAGCAGTTCTTC.

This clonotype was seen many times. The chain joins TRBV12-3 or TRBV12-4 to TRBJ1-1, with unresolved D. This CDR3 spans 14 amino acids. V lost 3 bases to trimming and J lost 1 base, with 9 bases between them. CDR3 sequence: CASSFLARNTEAFF. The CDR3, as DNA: TGTGCCAGCAGTTTCTTGGCCAGGAACACTGAAGCTTTCTTT.

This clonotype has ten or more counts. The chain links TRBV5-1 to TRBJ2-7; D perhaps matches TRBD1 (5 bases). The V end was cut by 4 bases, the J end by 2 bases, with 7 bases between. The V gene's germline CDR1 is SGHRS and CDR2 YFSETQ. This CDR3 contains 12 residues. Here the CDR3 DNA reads TGCGCCAGCAGCGGGGCAACCTACGAGCAGTACTTC. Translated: CASSGATYEQYF.

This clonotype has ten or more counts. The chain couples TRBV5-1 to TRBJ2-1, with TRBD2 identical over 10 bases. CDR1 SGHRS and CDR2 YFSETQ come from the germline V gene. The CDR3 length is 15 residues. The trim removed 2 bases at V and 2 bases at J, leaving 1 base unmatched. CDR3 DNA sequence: TGCGCCAGCAGCTTAGCGGGAGGGGCCTACAATGAGCAGTTCTTC. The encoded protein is CASSLAGGAYNEQFF.

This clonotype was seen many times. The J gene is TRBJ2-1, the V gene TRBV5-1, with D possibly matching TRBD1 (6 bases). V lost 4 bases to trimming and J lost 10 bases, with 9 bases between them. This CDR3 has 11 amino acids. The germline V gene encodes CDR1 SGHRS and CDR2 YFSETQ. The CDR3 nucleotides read TGCGCCAGCAGCCCTGGGACAGAGCAGTTCTTC. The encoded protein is CASSPGTEQFF.

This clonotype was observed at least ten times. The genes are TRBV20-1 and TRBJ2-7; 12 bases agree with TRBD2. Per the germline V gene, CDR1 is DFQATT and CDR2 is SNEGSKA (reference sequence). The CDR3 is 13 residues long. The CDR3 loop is CRVLAGGGHEQYF. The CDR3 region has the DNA TGCAGGGTTCTAGCGGGAGGGGGCCACGAGCAGTACTTC.

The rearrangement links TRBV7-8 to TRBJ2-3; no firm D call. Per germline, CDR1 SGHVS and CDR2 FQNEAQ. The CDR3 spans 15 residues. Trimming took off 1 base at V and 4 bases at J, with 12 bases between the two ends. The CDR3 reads CASSLGSPGSDTQYF. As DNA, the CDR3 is TGTGCCAGCAGCTTAGGATCTCCAGGCTCAGATACGCAGTATTTT.